This is a list of T cell receptor beta chains from one sample in a study of human T cells and chemical hapten exposure. MiXCR, run by TCRdb on the RACE reads, gives a single entry per CDR3 protein. The data contain under 200,000 distinct CDR3 sequences, roughly 30% of them singletons. This material consisted of whole blood, taken in connection with sensitization to the hapten diphenylcyclopropenone (DPC). Receptors were obtained from a woman younger than 45 with alopecia areata. Some clones in this sample may be carry-over from other donors' samples. Each CDR3 is given with its conserved first and last residue. D genes are given only for firm matches. Clone size is given for some rows only: seen once, a few or many times, or a class if the clone is expanded.

CDR3,DNA,J,V,size,D
CATWEVNTGELFF,TGTGCCACCTGGGAGGTGAACACCGGGGAGCTGTTTTTT,TRBJ2-2,TRBV6-2/TRBV6-3,few,.
CASSLGVFGEQFF,TGTGCCAGCAGCTTAGGCGTCTTTGGCGAGCAGTTCTTC,TRBJ2-1,TRBV11-3,.,.
CASRSGSFVHEQYF,TGTGCCAGCCGGTCGGGCTCATTCGTACACGAGCAGTACTTC,TRBJ2-7,TRBV28,few,.
CSAGGWSAEAFF,TGCAGCGCCGGGGGGTGGTCCGCTGAAGCTTTCTTT,TRBJ1-1,TRBV29-1,.,.
CASSFNAWRAKNIQYF,TGTGCCAGCAGTTTTAATGCGTGGAGGGCCAAAAACATTCAGTACTTC,TRBJ2-4,TRBV28,few,.
CAISEFSVNEQFF,TGTGCCATCAGTGAGTTTAGCGTCAATGAGCAGTTCTTC,TRBJ2-1,TRBV10-3,few,.
CASSSQGAINYGYTF,TGTGCCAGCAGTTCCCAGGGGGCGATAAACTATGGCTACACCTTC,TRBJ1-2,TRBV28,.,TRBD1
CSAPGTSLNEQFF,TGCAGCGCGCCGGGCACTAGCTTAAATGAGCAGTTCTTC,TRBJ2-1,TRBV29-1,few,.
CASSSRLAGAEQYF,TGTGCCAGCAGCTCTAGACTAGCGGGGGCCGAGCAGTACTTC,TRBJ2-7,TRBV7-2,few,TRBD2
CSSSLGQGSAEAFF,TGCTCCAGCAGCTTGGGACAGGGGAGCGCAGAAGCTTTCTTT,TRBJ1-1,TRBV5-1,.,TRBD1
CASSITGVNSPLHF,TGTGCCAGCAGCATCACAGGGGTAAATTCACCCCTCCACTTT,TRBJ1-6,TRBV9,.,TRBD1